Below are 19 T cell receptor beta chains sequenced from a single sample in a study of T cells in Graves' hyperthyroidism and ophthalmopathy. The investigators amplified TCR beta CDR3 regions from RNA transcripts. The primer set for the first-round RT-PCR of the TCR CDR3 was HTBI. TCRdb recomputed calls from the multiplex PCR reads with MiXCR, one row per CDR3 protein. This repertoire shows around 300,000 distinct CDR3 sequences, over 11% found once; its top ten account for around 25%. The specimen sequenced was blood. Receptor source: a woman aged 30 to 39 with Graves' hyperthyroidism.

Only a few counts were recorded for this clonotype. The rearrangement joins TRBV24-1 to TRBJ2-1, with TRBD1 matching over 10 bases. V shed 2 bases and J 6 bases; nucleotides not matched to a gene: 6. Per germline, CDR1 KGHDR and CDR2 SFDVKD. There are 16 residues in the CDR3. The CDR3 region has the DNA TGTGCCACCAGTGATTCCGGACAGGGGGTTGGCAATGAGCAGTTCTTC. It translates to CATSDSGQGVGNEQFF.

Points on this clonotype: Being one base from a much bigger clone, this may be a read error. The gene calls are TRBV5-1 and TRBJ2-2; 7 positions agree with TRBD1. CDR1 and CDR2 from the germline V gene are SGHRS and YFSETQ. Losses at the gene ends were 5 bases for V and 10 bases for J; bases not matched to a gene: 11. This CDR3 is 14 amino acids long. CDR3 sequence reads: CASSPNDRASELFF. DNA of the CDR3: TGCGCCAGCAGTCCTAATGACAGGGCCTCGGAGCTGTTTTTT.

This clonotype was counted ten times or more. The chain joins TRBV7-2 to TRBJ1-1; D is ambiguous. V was shortened by 2 bases and J by 2 bases, with 9 bases between the two germline ends. This CDR3 region has 14 residues. CDR1 and CDR2 from the germline V gene are SGHTA and FQGNSA. CDR3 loop: CASSLLGGNTEAFF. The CDR3 bases are TGTGCCAGCAGCTTATTAGGAGGCAACACTGAAGCTTTCTTT.

There are a few counts of this clonotype. V usage is TRBV6-1 and J usage is TRBJ1-5; possible D gene TRBD1, 6 bases. There are 12 residues in the CDR3. Germline V gene sequence: CDR1 MNHNS, CDR2 SASEGT. V was trimmed by 6 bases and J by 5 bases, leaving 8 bases between them. CDR3 bases: TGTGCCAGCAGGGGACATGATCAGCCCCAGCATTTT. Translation gives CASRGHDQPQHF.

The sample holds a few counts of this clonotype. This rearrangement joins TRBV3-1 to TRBJ2-7, with TRBD1 as a possible D gene (6 bases). The CDR3 loop spans 15 amino acids. Germline V lookup: CDR1 LGHDT, CDR2 YNNKEL (reference sequence). V lost 6 bases to trimming and J lost 2 bases, with 17 bases between them. The CDR3 protein is CASSRRRDITYEQYF. The CDR3 coding sequence is TGTGCCAGCAGTCGACGCCGGGACATCACCTACGAGCAGTACTTC.

This clonotype was detected a few times. The chain joins TRBV29-1 to TRBJ2-1, with D unclear. Germline V CDR1 and CDR2: SQVTM, ANQGSEA. There are 14 residues in the CDR3. Trimming removed 4 bases from V and 0 bases from J, with 10 bases in between. The CDR3 coding sequence is TGCAGCGTTGTTGACTTCTCCTCCTACAATGAGCAGTTCTTC. Amino acids: CSVVDFSSYNEQFF.

The count of this clonotype is one. The gene calls are TRBV19 and TRBJ2-7; TRBD2 agrees at 9 bases. CDR1 LNHDA and CDR2 SQIVND come from the germline V gene (reference sequence). Trimming at V came to 5 bases and at J to 2 bases, leaving 4 bases not matched to a gene. The CDR3 runs 14 residues. This CDR3 is CASSSSGIPYEQYF. DNA for the CDR3: TGTGCCAGTAGTTCTAGCGGGATTCCCTACGAGCAGTACTTC.

Details on this clonotype: Just one base apart from a much larger clone, this may be a read error. The CDR3 reads CASSVSRATQYF. The CDR3, as DNA: TGTGCCAGCAGCGTCTCGAGGGCTACGCAGTATTTT. The V call is TRBV7-2, the J call TRBJ2-3; a possible D gene is TRBD2 (5 bases). CDR1 is SGHTA, CDR2 FQGNSA, per germline. CDR3 length: 12 residues. Trimming cost V 5 bases and J 8 bases, with 11 bases left between them.

The genes are TRBV7-3 and TRBJ2-7; D is possibly TRBD1 (5 bases). This CDR3 comprises 14 residues. Trimming took 6 bases from V and 3 from J, leaving 15 bases between them. The germline CDR1 and CDR2 sequences are SGHTA and FQGTGA. The CDR3 loop is CASRKEADSYEQYF. The CDR3 DNA reads TGTGCCAGCAGGAAAGAAGCTGACAGCTACGAGCAGTACTTC. Variable domain in full (rest from reference TRBV7-3 and TRBJ2-7): GAGVSQTPSNKVTEKGKYVELRCDPISGHTALYWYRQSLGQGPEFLIYFQGTGAADDSGLPNDRFFAVRPEGSVSTLKIQRTERGDSAVYLCASRKEADSYEQYFGPGTRLTVT.

This clonotype was seen more than once but under ten times. This chain joins TRBV30 and TRBJ2-6, with 12 bases that match TRBD1. V trimming: 1 base; J trimming: 1 base; junction bases outside the gene matches: 5. Germline values: CDR1 GTSNPN, CDR2 SVGIG (reference sequence). The CDR3 runs 18 residues. CDR3 in DNA: TGTGCCTGGAGTGGGGGACAGGGGGCCTCGTCTGGGGCCAACGTCCTGACTTTC. It specifies CAWSGGQGASSGANVLTF. The whole variable domain, remainder taken from reference TRBV30 and TRBJ2-6, is SQTIHQWPATLVQPVGSPLSLECTVEGTSNPNLYWYRQAAGRGLQLLFYSVGIGQISSEVPQNLSASRPQDRQFILSSKKLLLSDSGFYLCAWSGGQGASSGANVLTFGAGSRLTVL.

There are many counts of this clonotype. The chain is built from TRBV12-3 or TRBV12-4 and TRBJ2-1; 9 nucleotides agree with TRBD2. The CDR3 runs 13 residues. The V gene end was trimmed by 6 bases and the J gene end by 9 bases; junction bases not matched to a gene: 6. CDR3 loop: CASSIAGETEQFF. The CDR3 nucleotides read TGTGCCAGCAGCATAGCGGGAGAGACTGAGCAGTTCTTC.

This clonotype was observed a few times. V and J are TRBV11-1 and TRBJ1-2; tentative D call: TRBD1 (6 bases). The V gene lost 4 bases and the J gene lost 4 bases, with 10 bases spanning the gap. Germline CDR1 reads SGHAT; CDR2 reads FQDESV (reference sequence). The CDR3 has 13 residues. CDR3 sequence reads: CASSSTGFYGYTF. The CDR3 DNA reads TGTGCCAGCAGCTCGACAGGTTTCTATGGCTACACCTTC. The whole variable domain, filled in from reference TRBV11-1 and TRBJ1-2, reads EAEVAQSPRYKITEKSQAVAFWCDPISGHATLYWYRQILGQGPELLVQFQDESVVDDSQLPKDRFSAERLKGVDSTLKIQPAELGDSAMYLCASSSTGFYGYTFGSGTRLTVV.

This clonotype was detected ten times or more. This CDR3 is CASSFPTSGTDLFTDTQYF. The CDR3 DNA reads as TGTGCCAGCAGCTTCCCGACTAGCGGGACTGATTTATTCACAGATACGCAGTATTTT. This rearrangement joins TRBV11-2 to TRBJ2-3; 11 nucleotides align to TRBD2. Germline-derived CDR1 and CDR2 are SGHAT and FQNNGV. V trimming: 3 bases; J trimming: 2 bases; junction bases outside the gene matches: 13. The CDR3 is 19 amino acids.

The chain recombines TRBV28 with TRBJ2-1, with 8 bases matching TRBD2. The V gene's germline CDR1 is MDHEN and CDR2 SYDVKM. V gave up 6 bases and J gave up 8 bases; unmatched junction bases: 9. This CDR3 contains 14 residues. CDR3 coding DNA: TGTGCCAGCAGCTTAACTAGCGGATGGGATGAGCAGTTCTTC. This sequence encodes CASSLTSGWDEQFF. The whole variable domain, remainder taken from reference TRBV28 and TRBJ2-1, is DVKVTQSSRYLVKRTGEKVFLECVQDMDHENMFWYRQDPGLGLRLIYFSYDVKMKEKGDIPEGYSVSREKKERFSLILESASTNQTSMYLCASSLTSGWDEQFFGPGTRLTVL.

Notes on this clonotype: One end of the junction fails to match germline, which may point to a read error. The V gene is TRBV7-3, the J gene TRBJ2-2; a weak D match, TRBD1 (6 bases). In germline, CDR1 is SGHTA, CDR2 FQGTGA. This CDR3 has 15 residues. CDR3 residues: CASGLSSGAHGELFF. CDR3 coding DNA: TGTGCCAGCGGCTTATCTTCAGGGGCGCACGGGGAGCTGTTTTTT.

This clonotype came up a few times. The chain carries TRBV2 and TRBJ2-1, with D perhaps TRBD2 (6 bases). Per germline, CDR1 SNHLY and CDR2 FYNNEI. Trimming took 8 bases from V and 8 from J, leaving 13 bases between them. The CDR3 extends over 12 amino acids. The CDR3 DNA reads TGTGCCAGCTTACTACGGGAGCATGAGCAGTTCTTC. Translating it yields CASLLREHEQFF.

J is TRBJ1-5 and V is TRBV19, with a tentative D call TRBD1 (5 bases). V was shortened by 4 bases and J by 2 bases, with 12 bases between the two germline ends. This CDR3 is built from 15 residues. Germline loops: CDR1 LNHDA, CDR2 SQIVND (reference sequence). The CDR3 DNA follows: TGTGCCAGTAGTAAGCCGGGACGGGGCAATCAGCCCCAGCATTTT. Protein: CASSKPGRGNQPQHF.

This clonotype was seen repeatedly, ten times or more. V and J are TRBV11-2 and TRBJ1-1; D not resolved. Germline values: CDR1 SGHAT, CDR2 FQNNGV. The CDR3 length is 14 residues. Trimming took 3 bases from V and 0 from J, leaving 8 bases between them. The CDR3 region is CASSLNRMNTEAFF. CDR3 nucleotides: TGTGCCAGCAGCTTGAACCGCATGAACACTGAAGCTTTCTTT.

V and J are TRBV20-1 and TRBJ2-1; 13 nucleotides match TRBD2. J gave up 2 bases and V 5 bases, and 12 bases lay outside the gene matches. Germline assignment: CDR1 DFQATT and CDR2 SNEGSKA (reference sequence). CDR3 length: 18 residues. The CDR3 loop reads CSAQRLAGGLRPYNEQFF. In DNA, the CDR3 is TGCAGTGCTCAAAGACTAGCGGGAGGTCTTCGTCCCTACAATGAGCAGTTCTTC.